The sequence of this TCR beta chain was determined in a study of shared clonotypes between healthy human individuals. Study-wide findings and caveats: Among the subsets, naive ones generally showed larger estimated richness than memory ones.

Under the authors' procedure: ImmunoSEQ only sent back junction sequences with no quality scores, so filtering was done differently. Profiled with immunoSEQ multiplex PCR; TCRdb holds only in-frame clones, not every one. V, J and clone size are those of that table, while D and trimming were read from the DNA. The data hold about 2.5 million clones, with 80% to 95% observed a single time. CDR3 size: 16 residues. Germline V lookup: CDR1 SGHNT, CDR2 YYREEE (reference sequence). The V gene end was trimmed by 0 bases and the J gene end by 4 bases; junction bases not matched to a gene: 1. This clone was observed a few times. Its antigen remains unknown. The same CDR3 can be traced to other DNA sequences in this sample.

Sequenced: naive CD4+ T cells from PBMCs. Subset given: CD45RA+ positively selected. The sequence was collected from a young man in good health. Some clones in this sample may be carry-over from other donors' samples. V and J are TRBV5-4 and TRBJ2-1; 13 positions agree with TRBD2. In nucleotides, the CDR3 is TGTGCCAGCAGCTTGGCGGGACTAGCGGGGTACAATGAGCAGTTCTTC. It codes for CASSLAGLAGYNEQFF.